The TCR beta chain described here comes from a study of naive and memory T cell subsets. Whole-study findings and limits: TCR counts from RNA may reflect activation-linked expression changes.

The V segment lost 6 bases and the J segment 6 bases; nucleotides outside the gene matches: 11. The CDR3 runs 14 residues. CDR1 and CDR2 from the germline V gene are SQVTM and ANQGSEA. From the second PCR step, alpha and beta chains were amplified apart. Both TRBC1 and TRBC2 were covered by a beta constant-region primer of two equimolar oligonucleotides. The ligated cDNA underwent four PCR rounds using SP2 and nested alpha and beta constant-region primers. TCRdb called the UMI-ligation and nested PCR reads again in MiXCR, with one record for every CDR3 protein. The repertoire holds about 85,000 distinct CDR3 sequences, with about an eighth as singletons. In this sample, this clonotype turned up many times. Antigen specificity is unknown.

The receptor's source is a human donor in good health. The rearrangement joins TRBV29-1 to TRBJ1-5; 7 bases align to TRBD1. The sample comprised central memory CD4+ T cells from blood. The CDR3 sequence: CSVAGTEPGQPQHF. The CDR3, as DNA: TGCAGCGTCGCCGGGACAGAGCCAGGTCAGCCCCAGCATTTT. The full variable domain, completed using reference TRBV29-1 and TRBJ1-5, is SAVISQKPSRDICQRGTSLTIQCQVDSQVTMMFWYRQQPGQSLTLIATANQGSEATYESGFVIDKFPISRPNLTFSTLTVSNMSPEDSSIYLCSVAGTEPGQPQHFGDGTRLSIL.